Below are 8 T cell receptor beta chains sequenced from a single sample in a study of cytomegalovirus exposure and HLA in healthy donors. PCR primers comprised 60 Vbeta and 13 Jbeta primers. Some clones are missing from TCRdb's copy, which holds only in-frame ones; the method was immunoSEQ multiplex PCR. The data contain some 140,000 clones, about 80% of them seen just once; the ten biggest clones take up around 13%. Sequencing was done on a sample of PBMCs. Every receptor here comes from a man between 25 and 39 years old in good health and CMV-seropositive.

The chain joins TRBV4-1 to TRBJ2-3, with D maybe TRBD2 (5 bases). Trimming shortened V by 1 base and J by 2 bases, and 7 bases separated the two germline ends. Germline V CDR1 and CDR2: MGHRA, YSYEKL. The CDR3 runs 14 residues. The CDR3: CASSQGLYTDTQYF. The CDR3 bases are TGCGCCAGCAGCCAAGGACTATACACAGATACGCAGTATTTT.

This clone was picked up a small number of times. The CDR3 spells CASRAYPAEQETQYF. CDR3 bases: TGTGCCAGCCGCGCATACCCCGCGGAACAAGAGACCCAGTACTTC. The chain joins TRBV5-6 to TRBJ2-5; the D is unclear. The CDR3 is 15 amino acids. CDR1 is SGHDT, CDR2 YYEEEE, per germline. Deletions cut 7 bases from V and 2 bases from J, with 18 bases between.

J is TRBJ2-1 and V is TRBV11-2; 9 bases are shared with TRBD2. The CDR3 length is 14 residues. V shed 7 bases, J shed 5 bases, and the junction held 6 bases outside the gene matches. The germline gives CDR1 SGHAT, CDR2 FQNNGV. In DNA, the CDR3 is TGTGCCAGCATCGTTGGCGGGAGGGACAATGAGCAGTTCTTC. Residues: CASIVGGRDNEQFF.

This chain links TRBV5-5 with TRBJ2-7; perhaps TRBD2 as D (5 bases). Germline CDR1 and CDR2: SGHKS and YYEKEE (reference sequence). This CDR3 is 16 amino acids long. V was pared by 3 bases and J by 5 bases, with 21 bases between. This CDR3 reads CASSSLTAAPPHEQYF. The CDR3 DNA reads as TGTGCCAGCAGCTCACTAACAGCGGCCCCCCCTCACGAGCAGTACTTC.

This chain connects TRBV30 to TRBJ2-7; 8 nucleotides line up with TRBD1. The CDR3 covers 14 residues. Germline CDR1 and CDR2: GTSNPN and SVGIG (reference sequence). V shed 3 bases and J 6 bases; nucleotides not matched to a gene: 10. The CDR3: CAWRSGQGLSEQYF. CDR3 DNA: TGTGCCTGGAGATCAGGACAGGGTCTCTCCGAGCAGTACTTC.

The DNA of the CDR3 is TGTGCCAGCAGCTACAGGGCTTCGGCCTACAATGAGCAGTTCTTC. Amino acid sequence: CASSYRASAYNEQFF. The genes are TRBV4-2 and TRBJ2-1; possible D gene TRBD1, 6 bases. V lost 5 bases and J 2 bases, leaving 13 bases between the germline ends. The CDR3 is 15 amino acids. Germline V gene data show CDR1 as LGHNA and CDR2 as YNFKEQ.

The genes are TRBV27 and TRBJ2-7; TRBD2 agrees at 8 bases. The CDR3 is 15 amino acids. Germline V gives CDR1 MNHEY, CDR2 SMNVEV (reference sequence). The V and J ends lost 4 bases and 2 bases, in that order; junction bases with no gene match: 7. Here the CDR3 reads CASSSPLAGTYEQYF. CDR3 bases: TGTGCCAGCAGTTCCCCCCTAGCGGGCACCTACGAGCAGTACTTC.

In its sample, this clone was seen once. CDR3 coding DNA: TGTGCCAGCAGTTTAACTAGCGGGTGCACAGATACGCAGTATTTT. Its translation: CASSLTSGCTDTQYF. The genes are TRBV28 and TRBJ2-3, with 9 bases identical to TRBD2. The germline CDR1 and CDR2 sequences are MDHEN and SYDVKM. V shed 2 bases, J shed 1 base, and the junction held 1 base outside the gene matches. The CDR3 runs 15 residues.